The source of this T cell receptor beta chain is a study of Graves' ophthalmopathy and Graves' hyperthyroidism (dated by TCRdb to the late 2010s). A note on the overall study: Peripheral blood samples were taken at the time of initial diagnosis, before any treatment was given. After sampling, hyperthyroidism patients received methimazole starting at 30 mg daily, and ophthalmopathy patients received high-dose intravenous methylprednisolone. To explore V-J signatures that distinguish ophthalmopathy from hyperthyroidism, a discovery set of under 110 patients was enrolled, made up of under 50 with ophthalmopathy and 55 to 65 with stable hyperthyroidism. The independent validation cohort included 20 or so hyperthyroidism patients plus 17 patients who later progressed from hyperthyroidism to ophthalmopathy. In over 5 hyperthyroidism patients, the T-cell repertoires found in thyroid tissue were compared with those found in blood. In total, approximately 140 blood samples were TCR-sequenced: fewer than 50 ophthalmopathy, some 75 hyperthyroidism and some 17 hyperthyroidism-to-ophthalmopathy patients. The study used TCR beta repertoire signatures to distinguish Graves' ophthalmopathy from Graves' hyperthyroidism and to predict progression to ophthalmopathy.

On the study overall, not on this receptor specifically: Most of the expanded thyroid clonotypes with a frequency above 0.001 were also detected in blood, and it was suggested that the thyroid immune response may be reflected by blood repertoires. In validation, the model predicted ophthalmopathy progression with 55% to 71% sensitivity and 72% to 80% specificity; some 13 predicted patients were CT-confirmed with GO in a median of about 7.1 months. The 13-signature model separated ophthalmopathy from stable hyperthyroidism with roughly 90% sensitivity and approximately 83% specificity in cross-validation, and 80%/75% in the test set. Sample size was not statistically predetermined, and group allocation was not concealed from the investigators.

For repertoire sequencing, the TCR beta CDR3 regions were amplified from RNA transcripts. The first round of RT-PCR was done with HTBI primers and the Qiagen OneStep RT-PCR kit, and was followed by a second round of multiplex PCR, then size selection and purification. The libraries underwent paired-end sequencing with 100 bp reads on an Illumina HiSeq2000. In the source study's methods: SOAPnuke was used for read processing, and reads with adapters, uncalled bases, a mean Phred below 15, or no exact constant-primer or identifier match were discarded. COPE v1.2.5 was used to merge high-quality paired reads. Unique nucleotide sequences were defined as clonotypes and aligned to IMGT TRB V, D and J references using MiTCR v1.1. Analysis was restricted to V-J combinations with a frequency above 0.0001, which covered approximately 99% of repertoires. A TCR clonal expansion and chaos score per V-J combination was defined as the ratio of F50 clonal expansion to chaos observed in the TCRdist matrix. Welch's t-statistics and random forest were used to reduce features to about a dozen V-J combinations, which were fed into a naive Bayes classifier. Thyroid-blood repertoire similarity was quantified with the Morisita-Horn index. TCRdb reprocessing: public reads trimmed at Q25 with fastp, clones called with MiXCR, in-frame beta chains kept. Identical CDR3 protein sequences are pooled into one entry, listed with their most common genes and DNA. These V and J calls originate from TCRdb's pipeline instead of the authors' own analysis. Across this sample there are tens of thousands of distinct CDR3 sequences, with approximately 55% seen only once. Clones ranked in the top ten supply about 28% of the sample.

Hyperthyroidism was defined as stable when no progression to ophthalmopathy occurred within 18 months of follow-up. The hyperthyroidism patients were 18 to 65 years old and newly diagnosed, with a disease duration of less than 2 months. Patients with other autoimmune diseases, uncontrolled infections, pregnancy or lactation were excluded from the study. Clinical symptoms, serum thyroxine, TRAb, thyroid ultrasound and orbital computed tomography were used for diagnosis. PBMCs were isolated from about 9 ml of fresh peripheral blood by Ficoll-Paque density gradient centrifugation. Total RNA was extracted using Trizol reagent, and RNA quality was checked on an Agilent 2100 Bioanalyzer. The germline V gene specifies SGHTA as CDR1 and FQGNSA as CDR2. There are 15 amino acids in the CDR3, from cysteine to phenylalanine inclusive. CDR3 DNA is the only sequence kept; it has 45 bases, read in frame from the first base.

About this clonotype itself: No antigen is known for it. One end of the junction fails to match germline, which may point to a read error.

Sample: peripheral blood. The sequence was obtained from an adult woman with stable Graves' hyperthyroidism. This chain joins TRBV7-2 to TRBJ2-7; a confident D gene designation cannot be given. The DNA sequence follows: TGCGCCAGCAGCCAAGAGAGGTTGCCGAACTACGAGCAGTACTTC. It encodes CASSQERLPNYEQYF.